This T cell receptor (beta chain) was sequenced for a study of patients and donors after allogeneic stem cell transplantation. One entry per CDR3 protein results from TCRdb running MiXCR on the RT-PCR reads. Of approximately 170,000 distinct CDR3 sequences listed, 30% are singletons. V shed 5 bases and J shed 3 bases, with 14 bases lying between them. There are 15 residues in the CDR3. Germline V CDR1 and CDR2: SEHNR, FQNEAQ (reference sequence). This clonotype showed up just a few times. Sequenced: blood, either unsorted or a sorted T cell fraction (not recorded which). The V gene is TRBV7-9, the J gene TRBJ1-3; a weak D match, TRBD1 (6 bases). The receptor was derived from a human donor who was either an allogeneic HSCT recipient or a stem cell or donor lymphocyte infusion donor (not recorded which). It is not recorded whose cells these are; they may come from a transplant donor. The CDR3 nucleotides are TGTGCCAGCAGCCCCAGGACAGTCATTGGAAACACCATATATTTT. It encodes CASSPRTVIGNTIYF.